This record covers a single T cell receptor (beta chain). Per the authors' pipeline: Amplified reference gene primers provided the basis for estimating nucleated cell counts. Sequencing was performed with immunoSEQ multiplex PCR; in TCRdb, only in-frame clones are kept and a portion is missing. V, J and clone size derive from that table, while D and trimming were established from the DNA sequence. This table has approximately 44,000 clones, almost 80% appearing once. The data derive from a study of blood T cell repertoires in COVID-19. The length of the CDR3 is 13 residues. This TCR was sampled from a woman aged 80 or over with acute or convalescent COVID-19. The source material was peripheral blood. This chain uses TRBV21-1 with TRBJ1-5. TRBV21-1 is recorded as a pseudogene. CDR3 DNA: TGTGCCAGCAGCAACAGGGAGGCTCAGCCCCAGCATTTT. This gives the protein CASSNREAQPQHF.